This is a list of T cell receptor beta chains from one sample in a study of T cells in Graves' hyperthyroidism and ophthalmopathy. TCRdb used MiXCR to reprocess the multiplex PCR reads, holding one entry per CDR3 protein. The data show some 490,000 distinct CDR3 sequences, with about 16% seen just once and 25% to 30% held by the top ten. The sequenced sample was blood. The receptors come from a woman in her 30s with Graves' ophthalmopathy. Both conserved end residues are part of each CDR3.

j_call v_call cdr3_aa
TRBJ2-1 TRBV20-1 CSANSGRYYNEQFF
TRBJ1-1 TRBV6-4 CASSEKLNTEAFF
TRBJ1-5 TRBV20-1 CSARDNNQPQHF
TRBJ2-3 TRBV19 CASSIEENTDTQYF
TRBJ2-5 TRBV6-2/TRBV6-3 CASKRQGQETQYF
TRBJ2-3 TRBV6-5 CASSYSGRKSTDTQYF
TRBJ2-6 TRBV10-3 CAISTAVGGGANVLTF
TRBJ1-1 TRBV6-1 CASGTGWYDTEAFF
TRBJ2-4 TRBV28 CASSDPGGKNIQYF
TRBJ2-1 TRBV6-1 CASSPLLGSSDEQFF
TRBJ2-5 TRBV7-2 CASSLALGLAEETQYF
TRBJ2-7 TRBV20-1 CSARDRKASWYEQYF
TRBJ1-1 TRBV14 CASSALTGVGTEAFF